The clone carrying this TCR beta chain has a single count. Its antigen is unidentified. This sample was included in a study of shared clonotypes between healthy human individuals. Study findings and constraints: Represented diversity, genetic and exposure-history alike, was limited by few donors. Naive subsets typically showed greater estimated richness than memory subsets. An effect of sequencing depth on clonotype sharing among donors was expected.

Deep was the level at which the assay was run. TCRdb's copy holds only in-frame clones and misses some; the assay was immunoSEQ multiplex PCR. Of some 1.4 million clones listed, around 97% are singletons. The CDR3 consists of 13 residues. The J segment lost 7 bases and the V segment lost 7 bases, leaving 9 bases of the junction unmatched. Germline V gives CDR1 MDHEN, CDR2 SYDVKM. What was sequenced was naive CD4+ T cells sorted from blood. The subset: CD45RA+ positively selected. The J gene is TRBJ1-2, the V gene TRBV28; 7 bases align to TRBD1. This receptor was obtained from a man aged 25-45 years in good health. This CDR3 reads CASTTTGVTGYTF. The CDR3 coding sequence is TGTGCCAGCACCACAACAGGGGTAACTGGCTACACCTTC.